The rows below give T cell receptor beta chains drawn from one sample of a study of blood T cell repertoires in COVID-19. Profiled with immunoSEQ multiplex PCR; TCRdb holds only in-frame clones, not every one. The data show over 70,000 clones, around 83% seen once. What was sequenced was peripheral blood. All receptors come from a man between 60 and 75 years old with COVID-19, enrolled during active disease. Each CDR3 is given with its conserved first and last residue. The order of the fields is clone size, V gene, J gene, D gene, CDR3 DNA, CDR3 protein. The D gene is left open where the match is weak. Not all rows give a size; the values are once, few, many and, for expanded clones, a class.

.	TRBV9	TRBJ2-3	TRBD1	TGTGCCAGCAGCGGAGCCGGAGACAGGGGGCCAAATACGCAGTATTTT	CASSGAGDRGPNTQYF
.	TRBV4-1	TRBJ2-4	.	TGCGCCAGCAGCCAAGGCGGAGGGGCGGTTCGAGCCAAAAACATTCAGTACTTC	CASSQGGGAVRAKNIQYF
.	TRBV29-1	TRBJ2-5	.	TGCAGCGCCAACAGGGAGTCGGAGACCCAGTACTTC	CSANRESETQYF
.	TRBV11-3	TRBJ2-1	TRBD2	TGTGCCAGCAGCAGTAATGAGCGGGAGAGGGCTTGGGGCTACAATGAGCAGTTCTTC	CASSSNERERAWGYNEQFF
.	TRBV19	TRBJ1-4	TRBD1	TGTGCCAGTAGTCCCACCGGGACAGCTAATGAAAAACTGTTTTTT	CASSPTGTANEKLFF
.	TRBV5-1	TRBJ1-1	.	TGCGCCAGCAGCTTCCCCTCAGGGAACACTGAAGCTTTCTTT	CASSFPSGNTEAFF
once	TRBV4-1	TRBJ2-3	.	TGCGCCAGCAGCCAAGTAGGGAGGGGGGCCCCAGATACGCAGTATTTT	CASSQVGRGAPDTQYF
.	TRBV25-1	TRBJ2-7	TRBD1	TGTGCCAGCAGTGCGTCGTACGGGACAGCCGAGCAGTACTTC	CASSASYGTAEQYF
.	TRBV19	TRBJ1-1	.	TGTGCCAGTAGTATAGATCCCCTCCGACAGACTGAAGCTTTCTTT	CASSIDPLRQTEAFF
.	TRBV7-3	TRBJ1-6	TRBD1	TGTGCCAGCAGCCCTACCCGGGACAGGGAGATTCTTTGGATCAATTCACCCCTCCACTTT	CASSPTRDREILWINSPLHF
.	TRBV5-1	TRBJ2-7	.	TGCGCCAGCAGCCCGGCTCTGGGCAGATCCTACGAGCAGTACTTC	CASSPALGRSYEQYF
.	TRBV6-5	TRBJ2-3	TRBD2	TGTGCCAGCAGTTCGGGACTAGCCCCCCACACAGATACGCAGTATTTT	CASSSGLAPHTDTQYF
.	TRBV10-2	TRBJ2-2	.	TGCGCCAGCAGCCCTAGCCCCGCGAACACCGGGGAGCTGTTTTTT	CASSPSPANTGELFF
.	TRBV5-1	TRBJ1-5	.	TGCGCCAGCAGCTTGACAGGAATTAGCAATCAGCCCCAGCATTTT	CASSLTGISNQPQHF
.	TRBV2	TRBJ1-1	.	TGTGCCAGCAGTGACCTTGGCCAAATGAACACTGAAGCTTTCTTT	CASSDLGQMNTEAFF
.	TRBV4-2	TRBJ2-5	TRBD1	TGTGCCAGCAGCGGGGACAGGTCTGAGACCCAGTACTTC	CASSGDRSETQYF
few	TRBV30	TRBJ1-1	TRBD1	TGTGCCTCCAGACCTGTAGACCGGGACAGCCAGAACACTGAAGCTTTCTTT	CASRPVDRDSQNTEAFF
many	TRBV5-1	TRBJ1-1	.	TGCGCCAGCAGATTCACAGATTCCGGTGCAGCTTTCTTT	CASRFTDSGAAFF
.	TRBV9	TRBJ1-4	.	TGTGCCAGCAGCGTAGGGGGGGTAGGAGAAAAACTGTTTTTT	CASSVGGVGEKLFF
.	TRBV6-5	TRBJ1-2	.	TGTGCCAGCAGGCTTAACTACAATGAGGCGTCCGGCTACACCTTC	CASRLNYNEASGYTF
.	TRBV19	TRBJ1-6	.	TGTGCCAGTTGGGGCGGGAATAATTCACCCCTCCACTTT	CASWGGNNSPLHF
.	TRBV7-9	TRBJ2-3	TRBD1	TGTGCCAGCAGCCCTACCGGACAGGGAACAGATACGCAGTATTTT	CASSPTGQGTDTQYF
once	TRBV3-1/TRBV3-2	TRBJ2-1	TRBD2	TGTGCCAGCAGCCAAGTAATGGCGGGGGGGCCGACTGAGCAGTTCTTC	CASSQVMAGGPTEQFF
.	TRBV6-1	TRBJ2-3	TRBD2	TGTGCCAGCAGTGAATTAGGGACTAGCGGGAGAGCAGATACGCAGTATTTT	CASSELGTSGRADTQYF
.	TRBV9	TRBJ1-4	TRBD1	TGTGCCAGCAGCGTCGGGCCACAGGGGGGCGATGAAAAACTGTTTTTT	CASSVGPQGGDEKLFF
.	TRBV25-1	TRBJ1-1	.	TGTGCCAGCAGTGGGACAGCCTCGAGACGTGAAGCTTTCTTT	CASSGTASRREAFF
.	TRBV5-6	TRBJ1-5	TRBD1	TGTGCCAGCAGCTTGAGACAGGGCGAGGGTCAGCCCCAGCATTTT	CASSLRQGEGQPQHF
.	TRBV7-2	TRBJ1-1	.	TGTGCCAGCAGCTCCTCAGCGGGGTGGACTGAAGCTTTCTTT	CASSSSAGWTEAFF
.	TRBV19	TRBJ1-3	TRBD1	TGTGCCAGTAGTGCCGGGACAGGGGACTCTGGAAACACCATATATTTT	CASSAGTGDSGNTIYF
.	TRBV6-4	TRBJ1-3	.	TGTGCCAGCAGTGACCAGGAGGACAGCTCTTTCTCTGGAAACACCATATATTTT	CASSDQEDSSFSGNTIYF
.	TRBV19	TRBJ1-5	.	TGTGCCAGTAGGATCCAGACAGCGACCAATCAGCCCCAGCATTTT	CASRIQTATNQPQHF
.	TRBV28	TRBJ1-5	.	TGTGCCAGCAGTCAGAACAATCAGCCCCAGCATTTT	CASSQNNQPQHF
.	TRBV5-6	TRBJ1-4	TRBD1	TGTGCCAGCAGCTTTGGGACAGGGAACGAAAAACTGTTTTTT	CASSFGTGNEKLFF
.	TRBV28	TRBJ1-3	.	TGTGCCAGCAGCAGTACAGGGACTGGAAACACCATATATTTT	CASSSTGTGNTIYF
.	TRBV5-1	TRBJ2-3	TRBD2	TGCGCCAGCAGCTTCCTAGCGGGGATGGGAGATACGCAGTATTTT	CASSFLAGMGDTQYF
.	TRBV3-1/TRBV3-2	TRBJ2-7	TRBD2	TGTGCCAGCGTCGGGACTAGCTCCTACGAGCAGTACTTC	CASVGTSSYEQYF
.	TRBV10-2	TRBJ1-3	TRBD1	TGCGCCAGCAGATCCGGGACAGGGGGTTCTGGAAACACCATATATTTT	CASRSGTGGSGNTIYF
.	TRBV19	TRBJ1-5	.	TGTGCCAGTAGTATAACAATCCAGGGTCCTTGGATTAGCAATCAGCCCCAGCATTTT	CASSITIQGPWISNQPQHF
.	TRBV4-1	TRBJ2-5	TRBD1	TGCGCCAGCAGCCCACCAACACAGGGGGGAGAGACCCAGTACTTC	CASSPPTQGGETQYF
.	TRBV5-1	TRBJ2-3	.	TGCGCCAGCAGCTTGGGATCAGGGCGCTCAGATACGCAGTATTTT	CASSLGSGRSDTQYF